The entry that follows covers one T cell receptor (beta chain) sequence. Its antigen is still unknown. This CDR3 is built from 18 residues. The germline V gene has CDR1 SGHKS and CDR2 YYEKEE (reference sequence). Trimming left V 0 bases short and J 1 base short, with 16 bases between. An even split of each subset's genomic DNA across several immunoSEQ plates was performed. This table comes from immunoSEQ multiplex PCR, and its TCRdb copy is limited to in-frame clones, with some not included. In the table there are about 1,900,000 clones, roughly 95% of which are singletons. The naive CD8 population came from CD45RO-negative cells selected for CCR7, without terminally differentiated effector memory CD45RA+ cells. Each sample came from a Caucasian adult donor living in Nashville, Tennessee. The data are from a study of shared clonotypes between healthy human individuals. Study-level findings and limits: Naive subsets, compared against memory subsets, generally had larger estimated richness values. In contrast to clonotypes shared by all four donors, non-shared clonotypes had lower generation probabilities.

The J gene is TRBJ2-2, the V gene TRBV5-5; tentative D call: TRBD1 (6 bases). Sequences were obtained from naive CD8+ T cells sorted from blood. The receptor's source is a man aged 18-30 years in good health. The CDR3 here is CASSLELGHPLNTGELFF. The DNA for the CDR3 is TGTGCCAGCAGCTTGGAATTGGGACACCCCTTGAACACCGGGGAGCTGTTTTTT.